A single sample is the source of the 16 T cell receptor beta chains below, sequenced in a study of post-analysis software for immune sequencing data. General study findings and limits: Included in a set of roughly five TRBV segments more frequent in patients than controls were TRBV5-6, TRBV5-1 and TRBV20-1.

These TCRs are of unknown antigen specificity. TCR beta cDNA libraries had unique molecular identifiers. In TCRdb, the PCR reads were re-called with MiXCR into one record per CDR3 protein. The sample consists of fewer than 700,000 distinct CDR3 sequences, roughly 40% of them appearing once. The sample taken for sequencing was blood. The origin of the receptors is a girl aged 10 to 17 with multiple sclerosis.

This clonotype was counted only a few times. The genes are TRBV6-6 and TRBJ2-5, with D perhaps matching TRBD2 (6 bases). Per the germline V gene, CDR1 is MNHNY and CDR2 is SVGAGI (reference sequence). Deletions cut 7 bases from V and 1 base from J, with 16 bases between. This CDR3 is built from 15 residues. The CDR3 DNA follows: TGTGCCAGCACTCTTCGAGGGAGGATCCAAGAGACCCAGTACTTC. It codes for CASTLRGRIQETQYF.

V and J are TRBV20-1 and TRBJ1-2; no firm D call. Trimming shortened V by 3 bases and J by 7 bases, and 12 bases separated the two germline ends. Germline loops: CDR1 DFQATT, CDR2 SNEGSKA (reference sequence). The length of the CDR3 is 12 residues. The CDR3 loop reads CSASRAGLGYTF. The DNA of the CDR3 is TGCAGTGCTAGTAGAGCGGGCCTTGGCTACACCTTC.

This clonotype was found a few times. The V and J genes are TRBV4-2 and TRBJ2-7; 8 bases fit TRBD2. The J call may be faulty, since TRBJ2-5 better matches the DNA end. Germline V gene sequence: CDR1 LGHNA, CDR2 YNFKEQ. The CDR3 runs 14 residues. The CDR3 sequence: CASSQAGGAETQYF. CDR3 sequence (DNA): TGTGCCAGCAGCCAAGCGGGGGGGGCAGAGACCCAGTACTTC.

This chain joins TRBV27 and TRBJ2-3; 8 bases are shared with TRBD2. The CDR3 consists of 16 residues. Per germline, CDR1 MNHEY and CDR2 SMNVEV (reference sequence). The V segment lost 5 bases and the J segment 4 bases; nucleotides outside the gene matches: 11. The CDR3 reads CASSTRWREDPDTQYF. CDR3 nucleotides: TGTGCCAGCAGTACCCGGTGGCGGGAGGATCCAGATACGCAGTATTTT.

This clonotype was counted only a few times. This chain uses TRBV29-1 with TRBJ2-1; 10 nucleotides match TRBD1. Per the germline V gene, CDR1 is SQVTM and CDR2 is ANQGSEA. V lost 4 bases, J lost 4 bases, and 13 bases stayed unmatched. CDR3 length: 17 residues. The CDR3 DNA is TGCAGCGTTGCAACGTTTGCCGGGACAGGGGAATACAATGAGCAGTTCTTC. Translating gives CSVATFAGTGEYNEQFF.

This clonotype was seen just once. This rearrangement joins TRBV7-2 to TRBJ2-7, with D perhaps matching TRBD1 or TRBD2 (5 bases each). Germline CDR1 and CDR2: SGHTA and FQGNSA. V was clipped by 4 bases and J by 0 bases, with 13 bases between them. The CDR3 is made up of 15 amino acids. The CDR3 reads CASSSRDGNSYEQYF. The CDR3 DNA reads TGTGCCAGCAGCTCCCGGGACGGTAACTCCTACGAGCAGTACTTC.

This clonotype was observed a handful of times. J is TRBJ1-2 and V is TRBV27; D remains unclear. This CDR3 contains 14 residues. Trimming stripped 0 bases from V and 5 bases from J, with 10 bases between. Germline V CDR1 and CDR2: MNHEY, SMNVEV (reference sequence). This chain's CDR3 is CASSLSGEPYGYTF. In DNA form, the CDR3 reads TGTGCCAGCAGTTTATCCGGGGAACCGTATGGCTACACCTTC.

This chain uses TRBV3-1 with TRBJ2-3; TRBD2 agrees at 7 bases. The CDR3 extends over 17 amino acids. The J segment lost 1 base and the V segment lost 5 bases, leaving 12 bases of the junction unmatched. Germline loops: CDR1 LGHDT, CDR2 YNNKEL (reference sequence). CDR3 sequence: CASSATGSGTGTDTQYF. The CDR3 nucleotides are TGTGCCAGCAGCGCCACTGGCAGCGGGACCGGCACAGATACGCAGTATTTT.

This clonotype was detected only a few times. The chain couples TRBV18 to TRBJ2-7; D uncertain. V was cut by 3 bases and J by 3 bases, with 9 bases left in between. Germline V lookup: CDR1 KGHSH, CDR2 LQKENI. CDR3 length: 13 residues. This CDR3 is CASSPLVNYEQYF. The CDR3 nucleotides read TGTGCCAGCTCACCCCTGGTCAACTACGAGCAGTACTTC.

A few counts support this clonotype. The chain links TRBV20-1 to TRBJ2-7; 9 bases map to TRBD1. CDR1 and CDR2 (germline): DFQATT, SNEGSKA (reference sequence). The V and J ends lost 1 base and 1 base, in that order; junction bases with no gene match: 8. The CDR3 consists of 16 residues. The CDR3 DNA reads TGCAGTGCTAGAGGGACCCGACAGGGGGAGTCCTACGAGCAGTACTTC. This encodes CSARGTRQGESYEQYF.

The sample holds one count of this clonotype. The conserved final phenylalanine or tryptophan is absent from the CDR3, which likely points to a read error. V and J are TRBV20-1 and TRBJ1-4, with 7 bases lining up with TRBD1. This CDR3 spans 13 amino acids. After removal of 6 bases from V and 5 bases from J, the junction contained 6 bases not matched to a gene. The germline gives CDR1 DFQATT, CDR2 SNEGSKA (reference sequence). The CDR3 region is CSATSTGNEKLFL. DNA for the CDR3: TGCAGTGCCACTTCGACAGGGAATGAAAAACTGTTTTTG.

The CDR3 region has the DNA TGTGCCAGCAGTTACTCGTCCCCCGGTAGCAATCAGCCCCAGCATTTT. Its translation is CASSYSSPGSNQPQHF. The genes are TRBV6-5 and TRBJ1-5; D ambiguous. CDR3 length: 16 residues. V shed 0 bases and J shed 0 bases, with 9 bases lying between them. Germline V lookup: CDR1 MNHEY, CDR2 SVGAGI.

In this sample, this clonotype turned up a few times. The rearrangement uses TRBV20-1 and TRBJ1-2; perhaps TRBD1 as D (5 bases). Germline CDR1 DFQATT, CDR2 SNEGSKA (reference sequence). V dropped 0 bases and J dropped 7 bases, with 18 bases sitting between them. The CDR3 contains 15 residues. For the CDR3, the DNA is TGCAGTGCTAGAGATCCCCGGGGGGTCCTCGGTGGCTACACCTTC. As protein: CSARDPRGVLGGYTF.

The rearrangement uses TRBV7-8 and TRBJ1-5; the D gene is possibly TRBD1 (6 bases). There are 15 residues in the CDR3. Per the germline V gene, CDR1 is SGHVS and CDR2 is FQNEAQ. V gave up 2 bases and J gave up 9 bases, with 17 bases separating them. CDR3 in amino acids: CASSLSRTVVWPQHF. DNA of the CDR3: TGTGCCAGCAGCTTAAGTAGGACAGTGGTTTGGCCCCAGCATTTT.

The chain links TRBV6-6 to TRBJ1-2, with a tentative D call TRBD1 (5 bases). V was shortened by 0 bases and J by 0 bases, with 14 bases between the two germline ends. Germline V CDR1 and CDR2: MNHNY, SVGAGI (reference sequence). The length of the CDR3 is 17 residues. The CDR3 sequence: CASSYSAQGKANYGYTF. CDR3 bases: TGTGCCAGCAGTTACTCGGCCCAGGGCAAGGCTAACTATGGCTACACCTTC.

The V call is TRBV6-1, the J call TRBJ2-7; 10 nucleotides align to TRBD1. V dropped 3 bases and J dropped 2; count of bases not matched to a gene: 4. The germline V gene encodes CDR1 MNHNS and CDR2 SASEGT. The CDR3 totals 15 residues. The CDR3 DNA sequence: TGTGCCAGCAGTGAGGGGACAGGGGCCCCCTACGAGCAGTACTTC. This gives the protein CASSEGTGAPYEQYF.